The present TCR beta chain was sequenced within a study of blood T cell repertoires in COVID-19. Donors were grouped by their self-reported clinical history. V lost 10 bases and J lost 0, with 13 bases in between. Germline V gene sequence: CDR1 MDHEN, CDR2 SYDVKM. This CDR3 has 13 residues. Clones were sequenced by immunoSEQ multiplex PCR, and TCRdb holds only the in-frame ones, with some missing. The sample includes a few hundred thousand clones, roughly 87% of them seen just once. The V and J genes are TRBV28 and TRBJ2-7; the D is unclear. The TCR originated in a man between 18 and 29 years old with acute COVID-19. Input material: PBMCs or T cells enriched from blood (not recorded which). CDR3 sequence reads: CAIDGFGSYEQYF. The CDR3 coding sequence is TGTGCCATAGACGGGTTTGGCTCCTACGAGCAGTACTTC. The variable domain in full, with the rest retrieved from reference TRBV28 and TRBJ2-7, is DVKVTQSSRYLVKRTGEKVFLECVQDMDHENMFWYRQDPGLGLRLIYFSYDVKMKEKGDIPEGYSVSREKKERFSLILESASTNQTSMYLCAIDGFGSYEQYFGPGTRLTVT.